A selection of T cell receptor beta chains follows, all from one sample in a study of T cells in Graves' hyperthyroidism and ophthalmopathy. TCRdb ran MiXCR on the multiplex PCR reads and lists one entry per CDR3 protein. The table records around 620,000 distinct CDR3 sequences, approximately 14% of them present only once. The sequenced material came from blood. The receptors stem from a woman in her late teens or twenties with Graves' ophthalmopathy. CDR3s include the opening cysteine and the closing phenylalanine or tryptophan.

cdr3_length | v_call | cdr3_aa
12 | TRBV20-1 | CSARIASGPQFF
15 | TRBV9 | CASSPTGHLGNTIYF
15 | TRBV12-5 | CASVSGTGLQETQYF
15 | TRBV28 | CASSLWGASGGTQYF
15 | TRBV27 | CASSLRQGAGVEQFF
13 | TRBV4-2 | CASSQEAGGFRFF
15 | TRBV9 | CASSVGLAAYNEQFF
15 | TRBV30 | CAWSVQAGEWETQYF
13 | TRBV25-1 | CASGRGGLDTQYF
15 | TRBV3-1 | CASSQALAGLGEQFF
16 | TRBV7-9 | CASSPPAGGPTYEQYF
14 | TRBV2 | CASSEGPFQETQYF
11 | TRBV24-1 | CATEVGNEQFF
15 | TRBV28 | CASRLAGHMNTEAFF
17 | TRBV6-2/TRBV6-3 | CASSYSAWTSGSYEQYF
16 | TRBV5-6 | CASSPRKGGDAGELFF
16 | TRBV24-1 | CATSDSQGEGANVLTF
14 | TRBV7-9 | CASSLQGAVTEAFF
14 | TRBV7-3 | CASSLGTDCNEQFF
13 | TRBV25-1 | CASSGEDSGELFF
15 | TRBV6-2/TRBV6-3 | CASSQGTSGYYEQYF
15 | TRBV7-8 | CASSPHRGVENEQFF
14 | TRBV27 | CASSSLLRTGELFF
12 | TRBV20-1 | CSASDQKNIQYF
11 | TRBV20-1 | CSASQGAEAFF
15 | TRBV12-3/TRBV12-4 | CASSKRLAGGGTQYF
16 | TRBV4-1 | CASSRMTSGNAGELFF
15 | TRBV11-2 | CASSSPSVSSYEQYF
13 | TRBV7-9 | CASSYLGSSEQFF
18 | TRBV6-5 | CASSWGLAEWGGTGELFF
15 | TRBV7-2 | CASSLEGGRAYEQFF
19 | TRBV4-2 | CASSQGGLGTGDPNYGYTF
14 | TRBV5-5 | CASSSRDRVQPQHF
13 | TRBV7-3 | CASSLTGRGEQYF
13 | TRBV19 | CASSNTREETQYF
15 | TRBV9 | CASSVETSGIAEQYF
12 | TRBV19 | CASSIERAAAFF
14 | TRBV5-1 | CASSLATRLYEQYF
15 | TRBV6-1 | CASEPGQTGGNTIYF
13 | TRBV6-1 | CASSRREYNGQFF
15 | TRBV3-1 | CASGQEGTGNTEAFF
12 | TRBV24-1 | CAIGGSTDTQYF